The subject of this entry is one TCR beta chain. What it binds is not known. The sample comes from a study of T cells after posttransplantation cyclophosphamide. Generated by immunoSEQ multiplex PCR, the TCRdb table keeps only in-frame clones and is missing some. The sample has 7,000 to 9,000 clones; more than 70% are singletons. Germline assignment: CDR1 ENHRY and CDR2 SYGVKD. CDR3 length: 13 residues. V lost 4 bases and J 0 bases, leaving 6 bases between the germline ends. Cyclophosphamide on days +3 and +4 followed busulfan-fludarabine conditioning and a marrow graft. Broader study findings: Later post-transplant blood repertoires were often dominated by donor CD8+ memory clones. Recipient CMV seropositivity and CMV reactivation strongly tracked TRB clonality. Blood and skin or GI T cell repertoires showed limited TRB overlap.

The receptor's source is a female patient aged 40-50 years who received an allogeneic stem cell transplant from an unrelated donor, was CMV-positive, and had no GVHD. Some T cells may have come from the graft donor. The input for sequencing was PBMCs, taken after allogeneic stem cell transplant with posttransplant cyclophosphamide. The chain carries TRBV10-3 and TRBJ1-1; D is ambiguous. The CDR3 loop reads CAISAGVNTEAFF. CDR3 nucleotide sequence: TGTGCCATCAGTGCAGGTGTGAACACTGAAGCTTTCTTT.